Here is one T cell receptor (beta chain) with its context. Germline V CDR1 and CDR2: SGDLS, YYNGEE. The CDR3 covers 17 residues. J gave up 0 bases and V 3 bases, and 6 bases lay outside the gene matches. Here immunoSEQ multiplex PCR was the method, and the copy in TCRdb shows in-frame clones only, minus some. There are about 130,000 clones in the sample; approximately 83% occur only once, and roughly 10% lies in the top ten. The record originates from a study of blood T cell repertoires in COVID-19. The sequencing sample was made of peripheral blood. This receptor was identified in a man aged 55 to 69 with acute or convalescent COVID-19. V gene TRBV9 combines with J gene TRBJ2-3; TRBD2 agrees at 11 bases. The CDR3 region has the DNA TGTGCCAGCAGCGCGGGACTAGCGGCCTCTAGCACAGATACGCAGTATTTT. This gives the protein CASSAGLAASSTDTQYF.